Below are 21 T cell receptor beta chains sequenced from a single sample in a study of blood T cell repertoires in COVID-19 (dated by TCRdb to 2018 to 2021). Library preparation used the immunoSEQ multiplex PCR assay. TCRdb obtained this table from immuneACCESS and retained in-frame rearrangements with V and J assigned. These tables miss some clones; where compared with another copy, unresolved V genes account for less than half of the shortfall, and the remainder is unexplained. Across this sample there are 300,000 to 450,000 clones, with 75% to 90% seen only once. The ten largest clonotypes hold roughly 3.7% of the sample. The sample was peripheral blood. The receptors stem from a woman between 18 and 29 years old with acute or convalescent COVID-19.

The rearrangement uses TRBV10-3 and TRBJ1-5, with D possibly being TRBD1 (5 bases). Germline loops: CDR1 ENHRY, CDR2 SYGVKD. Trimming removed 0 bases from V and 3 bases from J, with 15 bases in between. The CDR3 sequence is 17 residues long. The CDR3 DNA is TGTGCCATCAGTGAGTCCCCGACAGAAGCCTCCAATCAGCCCCAGCATTTT. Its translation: CAISESPTEASNQPQHF.

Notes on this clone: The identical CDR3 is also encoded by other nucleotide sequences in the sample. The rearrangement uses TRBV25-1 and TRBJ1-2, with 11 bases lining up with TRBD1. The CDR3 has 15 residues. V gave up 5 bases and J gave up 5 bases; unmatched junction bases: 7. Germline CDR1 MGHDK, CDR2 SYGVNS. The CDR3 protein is CASSPPGQGGYGYTF. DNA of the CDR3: TGTGCCAGCAGTCCCCCGGGACAGGGGGGATATGGCTACACCTTC.

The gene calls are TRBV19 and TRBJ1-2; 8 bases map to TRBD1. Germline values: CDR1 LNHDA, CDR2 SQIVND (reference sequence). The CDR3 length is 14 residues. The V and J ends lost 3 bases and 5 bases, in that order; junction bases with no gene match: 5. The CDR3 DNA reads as TGTGCCAGTAGTATCCCGGGACAGGATTATGGCTACACCTTC. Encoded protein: CASSIPGQDYGYTF.

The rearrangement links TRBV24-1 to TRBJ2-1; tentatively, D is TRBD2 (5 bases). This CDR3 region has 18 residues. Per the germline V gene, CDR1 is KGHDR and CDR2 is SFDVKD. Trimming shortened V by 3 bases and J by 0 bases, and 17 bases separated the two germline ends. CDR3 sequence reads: CATSDPDWEISSYNEQFF. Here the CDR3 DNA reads TGTGCCACCAGTGATCCAGATTGGGAGATTAGCTCCTACAATGAGCAGTTCTTC.

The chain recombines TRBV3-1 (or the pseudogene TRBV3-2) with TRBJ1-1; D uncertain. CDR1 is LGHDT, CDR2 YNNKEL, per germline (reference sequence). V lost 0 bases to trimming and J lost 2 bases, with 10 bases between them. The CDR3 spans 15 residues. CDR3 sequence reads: CASSQEGILNTEAFF. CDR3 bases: TGTGCCAGCAGCCAAGAGGGCATTTTAAACACTGAAGCTTTCTTT.

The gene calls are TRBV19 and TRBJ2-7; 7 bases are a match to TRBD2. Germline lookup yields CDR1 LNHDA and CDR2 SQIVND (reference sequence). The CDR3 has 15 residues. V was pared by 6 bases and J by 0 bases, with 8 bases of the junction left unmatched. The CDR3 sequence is CASSTSGDSSYEQYF. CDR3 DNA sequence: TGTGCCAGTAGCACGAGCGGGGATAGCTCCTACGAGCAGTACTTC.

This CDR3 reads CSVGEGLFTDTQYF. CDR3 nucleotides: TGCAGCGTTGGGGAGGGTCTATTCACAGATACGCAGTATTTT. The chain uses TRBV29-1 and TRBJ2-3; 7 bases match TRBD2. The CDR3 is made up of 14 amino acids. Germline CDR1 is SQVTM and CDR2 is ANQGSEA. The J segment lost 2 bases and the V segment lost 4 bases, leaving 6 bases of the junction unmatched.

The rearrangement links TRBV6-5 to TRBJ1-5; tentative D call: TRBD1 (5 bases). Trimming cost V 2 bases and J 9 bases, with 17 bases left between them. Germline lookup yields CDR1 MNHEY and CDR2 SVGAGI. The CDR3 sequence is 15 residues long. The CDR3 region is CASSYRRQGGLPQHF. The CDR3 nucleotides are TGTGCCAGCAGTTACAGGAGGCAGGGAGGTCTGCCCCAGCATTTT.

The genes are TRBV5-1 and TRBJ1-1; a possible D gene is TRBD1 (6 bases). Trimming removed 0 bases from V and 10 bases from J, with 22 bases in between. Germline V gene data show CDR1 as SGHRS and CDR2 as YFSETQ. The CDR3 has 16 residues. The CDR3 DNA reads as TGCGCCAGCAGCTTGGTAGGACAGAGCTTAGGGATTGGAGCTTTCTTT. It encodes CASSLVGQSLGIGAFF.

In nucleotides, the CDR3 is TGCAGCGTGATCTCGGGTGAAGCTTTCTTT. It encodes CSVISGEAFF. V usage is TRBV29-1 and J usage is TRBJ1-1; no firm D call. V was cut by 6 bases and J by 7 bases, with 9 bases left in between. Germline loops: CDR1 SQVTM, CDR2 ANQGSEA. This CDR3 is built from 10 residues.

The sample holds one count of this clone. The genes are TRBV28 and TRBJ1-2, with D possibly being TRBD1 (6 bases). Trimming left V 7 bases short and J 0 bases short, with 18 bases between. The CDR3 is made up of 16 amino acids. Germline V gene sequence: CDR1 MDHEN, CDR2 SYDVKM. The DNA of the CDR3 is TGTGCCAGCACCGTCGGGACACAGGAAACTAACTATGGCTACACCTTC. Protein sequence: CASTVGTQETNYGYTF.

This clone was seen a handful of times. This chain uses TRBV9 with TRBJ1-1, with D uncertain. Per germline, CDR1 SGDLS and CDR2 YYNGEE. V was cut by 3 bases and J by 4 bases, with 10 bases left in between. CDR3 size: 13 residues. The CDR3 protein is CASSAREGTEAFF. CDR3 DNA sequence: TGTGCCAGCAGCGCAAGGGAGGGCACTGAAGCTTTCTTT.

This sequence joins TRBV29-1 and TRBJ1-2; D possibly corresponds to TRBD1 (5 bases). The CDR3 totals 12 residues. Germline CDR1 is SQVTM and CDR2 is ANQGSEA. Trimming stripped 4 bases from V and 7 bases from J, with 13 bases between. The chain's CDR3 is CSVVGGVGGYTF. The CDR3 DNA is TGCAGCGTTGTAGGAGGGGTCGGTGGCTACACCTTC.

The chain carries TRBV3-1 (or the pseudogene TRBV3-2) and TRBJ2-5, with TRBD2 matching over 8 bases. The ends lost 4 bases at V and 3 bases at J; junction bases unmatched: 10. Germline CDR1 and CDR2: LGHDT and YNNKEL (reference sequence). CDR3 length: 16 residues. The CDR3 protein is CASSPGPGLGEETQYF. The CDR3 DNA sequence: TGTGCCAGCAGCCCAGGTCCGGGACTAGGGGAAGAGACCCAGTACTTC.

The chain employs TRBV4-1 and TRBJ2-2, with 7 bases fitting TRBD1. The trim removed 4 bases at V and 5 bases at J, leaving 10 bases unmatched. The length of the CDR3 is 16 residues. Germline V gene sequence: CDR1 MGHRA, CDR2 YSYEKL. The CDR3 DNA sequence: TGCGCCAGCAGCCCTCAAGCGGTCAGGGGGACCGGGGAGCTGTTTTTT. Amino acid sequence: CASSPQAVRGTGELFF.

CDR3 residues: CATSRDRGQNTQYF. The CDR3, as DNA: TGTGCCACCAGCAGAGATCGGGGTCAAAATACGCAGTATTTT. V usage is TRBV15 and J usage is TRBJ2-3; tentatively, D is TRBD2 (5 bases). V shed 0 bases and J shed 7 bases, with 11 bases lying between them. The germline CDR1 and CDR2 sequences are LNHNV and YYDKDF (reference sequence). The CDR3 contains 14 residues.

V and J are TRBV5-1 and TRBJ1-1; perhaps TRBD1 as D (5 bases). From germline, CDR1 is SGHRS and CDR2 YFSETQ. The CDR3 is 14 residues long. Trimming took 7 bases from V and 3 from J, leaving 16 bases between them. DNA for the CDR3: TGCGCCAGCGGGAGGATTGGGGGGGACACTGAAGCTTTCTTT. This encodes CASGRIGGDTEAFF.

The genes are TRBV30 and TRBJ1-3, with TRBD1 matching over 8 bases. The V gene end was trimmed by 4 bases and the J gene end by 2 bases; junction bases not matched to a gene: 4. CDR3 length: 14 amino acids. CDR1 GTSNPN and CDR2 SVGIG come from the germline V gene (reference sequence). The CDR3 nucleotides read TGTGCCTGGACCTTACAGGGGGCTGGAAACACCATATATTTT. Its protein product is CAWTLQGAGNTIYF.

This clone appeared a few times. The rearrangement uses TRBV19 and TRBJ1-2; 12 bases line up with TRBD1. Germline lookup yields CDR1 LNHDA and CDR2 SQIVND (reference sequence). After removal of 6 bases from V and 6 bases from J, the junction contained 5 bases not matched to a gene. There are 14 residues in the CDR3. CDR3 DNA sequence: TGTGCCAGTAGCCGGGACAGGGGGCAGGATGGCTACACCTTC. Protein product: CASSRDRGQDGYTF.

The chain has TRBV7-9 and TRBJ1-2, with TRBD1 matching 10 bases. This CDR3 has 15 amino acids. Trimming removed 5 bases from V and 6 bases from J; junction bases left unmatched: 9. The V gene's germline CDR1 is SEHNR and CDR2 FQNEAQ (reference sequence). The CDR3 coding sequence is TGTGCCAGCAGCAAACGGGGGACAGGGGATAATGGCTACACCTTC. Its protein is CASSKRGTGDNGYTF.

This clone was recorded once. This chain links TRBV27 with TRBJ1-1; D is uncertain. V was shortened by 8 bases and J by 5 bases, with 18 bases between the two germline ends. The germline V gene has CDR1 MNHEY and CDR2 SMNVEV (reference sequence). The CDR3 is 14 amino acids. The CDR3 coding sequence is TGTGCCAGCTGCCGAACCGGGGTGGATACTGAAGCTTTCTTT. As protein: CASCRTGVDTEAFF.